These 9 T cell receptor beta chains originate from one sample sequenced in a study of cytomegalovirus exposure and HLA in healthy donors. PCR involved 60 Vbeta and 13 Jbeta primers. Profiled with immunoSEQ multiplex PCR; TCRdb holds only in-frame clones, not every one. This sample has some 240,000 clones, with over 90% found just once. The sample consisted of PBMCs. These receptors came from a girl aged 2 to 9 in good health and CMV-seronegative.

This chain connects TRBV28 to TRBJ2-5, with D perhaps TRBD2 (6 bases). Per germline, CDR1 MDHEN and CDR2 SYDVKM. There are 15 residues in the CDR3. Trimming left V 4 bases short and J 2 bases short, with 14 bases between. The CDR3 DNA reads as TGTGCCAGCAGTTCCCGGGGGACCCTACAAGAGACCCAGTACTTC. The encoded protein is CASSSRGTLQETQYF.

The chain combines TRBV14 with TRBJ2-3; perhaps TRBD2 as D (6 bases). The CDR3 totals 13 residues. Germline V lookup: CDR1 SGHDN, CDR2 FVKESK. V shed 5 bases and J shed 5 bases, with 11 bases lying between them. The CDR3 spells CASSFRGGDTQYF. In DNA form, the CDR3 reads TGTGCCAGCAGCTTCCGGGGAGGAGATACGCAGTATTTT.

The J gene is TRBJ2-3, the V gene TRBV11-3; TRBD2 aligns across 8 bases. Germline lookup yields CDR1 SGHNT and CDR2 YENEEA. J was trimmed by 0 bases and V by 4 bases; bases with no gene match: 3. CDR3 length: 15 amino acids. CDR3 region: CASSSAGGSTDTQYF. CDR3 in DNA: TGTGCCAGCAGCTCTGCGGGGGGTAGCACAGATACGCAGTATTTT.

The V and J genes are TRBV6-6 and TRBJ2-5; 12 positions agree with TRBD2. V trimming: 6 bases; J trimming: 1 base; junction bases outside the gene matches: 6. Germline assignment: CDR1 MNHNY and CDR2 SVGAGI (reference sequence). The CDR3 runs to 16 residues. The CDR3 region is CASRARLAGVQETQYF. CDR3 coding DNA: TGTGCCAGCAGAGCCCGACTAGCGGGAGTCCAAGAGACCCAGTACTTC.

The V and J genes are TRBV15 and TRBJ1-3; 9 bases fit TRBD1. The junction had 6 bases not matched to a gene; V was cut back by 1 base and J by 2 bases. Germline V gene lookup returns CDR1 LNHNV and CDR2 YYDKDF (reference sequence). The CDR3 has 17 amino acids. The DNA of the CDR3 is TGTGCCACCAGCAGAGGACAGGGGGGAAAGGCTGGAAACACCATATATTTT. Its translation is CATSRGQGGKAGNTIYF. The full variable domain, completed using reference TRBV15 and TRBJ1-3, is DAMVIQNPRYQVTQFGKPVTLSCSQTLNHNVMYWYQQKSSQAPKLLFHYYDKDFNNEADTPDNFQSRRPNTSFCFLDIRSPGLGDTAMYLCATSRGQGGKAGNTIYFGEGSWLTVV.

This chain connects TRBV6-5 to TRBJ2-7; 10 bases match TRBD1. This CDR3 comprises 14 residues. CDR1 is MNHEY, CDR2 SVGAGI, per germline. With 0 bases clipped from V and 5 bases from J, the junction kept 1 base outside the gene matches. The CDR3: CASSYSGTGDEQYF. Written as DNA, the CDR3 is TGTGCCAGCAGTTACTCAGGGACAGGGGACGAGCAGTACTTC.

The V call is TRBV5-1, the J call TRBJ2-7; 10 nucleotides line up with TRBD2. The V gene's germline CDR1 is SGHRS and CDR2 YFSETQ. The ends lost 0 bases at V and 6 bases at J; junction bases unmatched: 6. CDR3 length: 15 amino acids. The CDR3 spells CASSLESSGSFEQYF. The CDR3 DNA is TGCGCCAGCAGCTTGGAGTCTAGCGGGAGCTTCGAGCAGTACTTC.

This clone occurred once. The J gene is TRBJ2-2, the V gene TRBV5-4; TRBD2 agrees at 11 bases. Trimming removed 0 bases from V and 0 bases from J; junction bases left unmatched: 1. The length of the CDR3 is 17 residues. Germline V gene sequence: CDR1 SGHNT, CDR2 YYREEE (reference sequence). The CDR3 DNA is TGTGCCAGCAGCTTGGCACTAGCGGGAGCGAACACCGGGGAGCTGTTTTTT. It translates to CASSLALAGANTGELFF.

The DNA of the CDR3 is TGTGCCAGCAGCATAGCGGGAGAATCTTACAATGAGCAGTTCTTC. Protein sequence: CASSIAGESYNEQFF. The J gene is TRBJ2-1, the V gene TRBV13, with 9 bases identical to TRBD2. With 5 bases clipped from V and 4 bases from J, the junction kept 6 bases outside the gene matches. The CDR3 sequence is 15 residues long. Germline values: CDR1 PRHDT, CDR2 FYEKMQ (reference sequence).